This paragraph covers one T cell receptor beta chain sequence. These data are taken from a study of blood T cell repertoires in COVID-19. Original methodology: Using reference gene primer amplification, nucleated cell counts were estimated. The data were produced by immunoSEQ multiplex PCR, yet TCRdb's version contains in-frame clones alone and is incomplete. The D gene and trimming were derived from the DNA, and the V and J assignments and clone size from that table. This table holds tens of thousands of clones, about 80% found once. This CDR3 contains 16 residues. CDR1 and CDR2 from the germline V gene are SGHDT and YYEEEE. Trimming took off 3 bases at V and 0 bases at J, with 16 bases between the two ends.

The sequenced material came from peripheral blood. The J gene is TRBJ2-7, the V gene TRBV5-6; TRBD2 is a possible D gene (5 bases). The clonotype comes from a man between 70 and 80 years old with acute or convalescent COVID-19. This CDR3 is CASSWSLSGSSYEQYF. CDR3 DNA sequence: TGTGCCAGCAGCTGGAGCTTGAGCGGCAGCTCCTACGAGCAGTACTTC.